This record concerns one T cell receptor (beta chain) sequence. Antigen specificity is unknown. The data are from a study of shared clonotypes between healthy human individuals. The CDR3 loop spans 18 amino acids. The germline CDR1 and CDR2 sequences are GTSNPN and SVGIG (reference sequence). V trimming: 7 bases; J trimming: 5 bases; junction bases outside the gene matches: 21. Study outcomes and limitations: Compared with memory subsets, naive subsets generally had larger estimated richness. Clonotype sharing across a few donors was observed for around 5% of naive CD4 clonotypes.

TCRdb's copy holds only in-frame clones and misses some; the assay was immunoSEQ multiplex PCR. The repertoire holds more than 2,000,000 clones, with over 85% as singletons. The chain joins TRBV30 to TRBJ2-1, with 9 bases matching TRBD2. Sequencing was done on a sample of naive CD4+ T cells from PBMCs. Subset reported: CD45RA+ positively selected. This TCR was recovered from a young man in good health. Some clones in this sample may be carry-over from other donors' samples. CDR3 nucleotide sequence: TGTGCCTCCAACCGACAGGGAATGGAGACTAGCGGAGACAATGAGCAGTTCTTC. The encoded protein is CASNRQGMETSGDNEQFF.